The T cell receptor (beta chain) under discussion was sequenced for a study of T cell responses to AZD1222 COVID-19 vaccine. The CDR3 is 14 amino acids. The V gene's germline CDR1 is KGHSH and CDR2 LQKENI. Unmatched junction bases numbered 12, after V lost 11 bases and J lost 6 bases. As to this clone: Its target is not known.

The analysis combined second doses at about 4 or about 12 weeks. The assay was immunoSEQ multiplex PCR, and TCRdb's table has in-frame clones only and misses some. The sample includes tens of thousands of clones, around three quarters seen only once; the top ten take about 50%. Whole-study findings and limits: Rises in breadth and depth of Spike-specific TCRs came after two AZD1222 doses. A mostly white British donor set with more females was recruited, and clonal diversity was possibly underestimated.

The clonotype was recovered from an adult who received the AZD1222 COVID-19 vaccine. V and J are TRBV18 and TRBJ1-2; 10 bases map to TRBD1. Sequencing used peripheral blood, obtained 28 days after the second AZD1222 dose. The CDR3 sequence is CAVPTSGTGDGYTF. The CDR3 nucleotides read TGTGCCGTACCGACATCCGGGACAGGGGATGGCTACACCTTC.